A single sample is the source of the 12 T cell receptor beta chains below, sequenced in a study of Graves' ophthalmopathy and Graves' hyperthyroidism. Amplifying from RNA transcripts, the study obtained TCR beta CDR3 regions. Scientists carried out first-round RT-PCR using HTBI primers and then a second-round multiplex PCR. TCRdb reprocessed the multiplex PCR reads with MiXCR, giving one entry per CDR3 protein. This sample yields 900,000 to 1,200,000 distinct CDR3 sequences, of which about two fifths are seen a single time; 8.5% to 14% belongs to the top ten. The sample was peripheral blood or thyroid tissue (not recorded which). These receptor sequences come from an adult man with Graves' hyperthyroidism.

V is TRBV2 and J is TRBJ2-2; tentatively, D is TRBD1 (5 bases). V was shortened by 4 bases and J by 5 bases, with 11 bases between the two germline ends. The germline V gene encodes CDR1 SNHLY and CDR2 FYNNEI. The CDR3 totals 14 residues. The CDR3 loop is CASSGRAGTGELFF. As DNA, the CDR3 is TGTGCCAGCAGTGGTAGGGCAGGGACCGGGGAGCTGTTTTTT.

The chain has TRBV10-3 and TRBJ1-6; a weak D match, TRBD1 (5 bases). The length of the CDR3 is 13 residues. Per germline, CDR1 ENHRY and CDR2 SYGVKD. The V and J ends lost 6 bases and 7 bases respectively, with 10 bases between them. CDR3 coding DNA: TGTGCCATCAGGGCAGGGCTAAATTCACCCCTCCACTTT. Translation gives CAIRAGLNSPLHF.

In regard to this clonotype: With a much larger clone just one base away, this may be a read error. This CDR3 is CASSEGGQRGYEQYF. CDR3 bases: TGTGCCAGCAGTGAAGGGGGGCAGAGGGGCTACGAGCAGTACTTC. This chain uses TRBV9 with TRBJ2-7; either TRBD1 or TRBD2 may supply D (6 bases each). This CDR3 is 15 amino acids long. V lost 5 bases and J 3 bases, leaving 18 bases between the germline ends. Germline V lookup: CDR1 SGDLS, CDR2 YYNGEE.

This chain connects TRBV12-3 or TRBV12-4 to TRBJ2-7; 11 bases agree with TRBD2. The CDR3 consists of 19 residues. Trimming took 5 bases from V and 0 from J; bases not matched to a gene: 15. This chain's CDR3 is CASSPSRLAGSGRSYEQYF. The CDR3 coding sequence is TGTGCCAGCAGTCCGTCAAGACTAGCGGGATCTGGTCGCTCCTACGAGCAGTACTTC.

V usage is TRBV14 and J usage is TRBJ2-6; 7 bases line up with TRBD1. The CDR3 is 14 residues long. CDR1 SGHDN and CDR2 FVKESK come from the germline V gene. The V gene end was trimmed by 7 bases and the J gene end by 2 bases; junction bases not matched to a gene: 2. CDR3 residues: CASKTGAGANVLTF. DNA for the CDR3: TGTGCCAGCAAAACAGGGGCTGGGGCCAACGTCCTGACTTTC. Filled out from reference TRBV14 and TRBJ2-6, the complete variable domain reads EAGVTQFPSHSVIEKGQTVTLRCDPISGHDNLYWYRRVMGKEIKFLLHFVKESKQDESGMPNNRFLAERTGGTYSTLKVQPAELEDSGVYFCASKTGAGANVLTFGAGSRLTVL.

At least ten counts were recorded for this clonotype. CDR3 residues: CASSFRSTENTEAFF. CDR3 nucleotides: TGTGCCAGCAGCTTCCGGTCGACAGAGAACACTGAAGCTTTCTTT. The genes are TRBV7-9 and TRBJ1-1, with a possible D match to TRBD1 (5 bases). Trimming shortened V by 3 bases and J by 1 base, and 12 bases separated the two germline ends. This CDR3 spans 15 amino acids. Germline lookup yields CDR1 SEHNR and CDR2 FQNEAQ (reference sequence).

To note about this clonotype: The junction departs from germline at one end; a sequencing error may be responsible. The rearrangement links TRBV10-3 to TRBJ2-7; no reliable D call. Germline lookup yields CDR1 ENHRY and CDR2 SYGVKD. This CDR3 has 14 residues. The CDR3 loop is CAISSTTGSDEQYF. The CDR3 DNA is TGTGCCATCAGTTCAACTACGGGCTCCGACGAACAGTACTTC.

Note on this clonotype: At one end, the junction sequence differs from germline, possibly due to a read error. The chain's CDR3 is CAISGRASGQEAQYF. The CDR3 DNA follows: TGTGCCATCAGTGGTAGGGCAAGCGGCCAAGAGGCCCAGTACTTC. This chain joins TRBV10-3 and TRBJ2-5, with D perhaps TRBD2 (5 bases). From germline, CDR1 is ENHRY and CDR2 SYGVKD. This CDR3 spans 15 amino acids.

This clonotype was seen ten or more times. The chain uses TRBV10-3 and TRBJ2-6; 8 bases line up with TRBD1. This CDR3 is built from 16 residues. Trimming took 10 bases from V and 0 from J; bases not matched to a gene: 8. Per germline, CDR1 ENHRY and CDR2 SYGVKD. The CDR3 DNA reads TGTGCCAGCAGGTGGACAGGGAGCTCTGGGGCCAACGTCCTGACTTTC. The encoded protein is CASRWTGSSGANVLTF.

The CDR3: CASSIPGVFSGELFF. The CDR3 bases are TGTGCCAGTAGTATTCCGGGAGTTTTCTCCGGGGAGCTGTTTTTT. This chain joins TRBV19 and TRBJ2-2, with a weak D call TRBD2 (6 bases). The CDR3 loop spans 15 amino acids. Germline V lookup: CDR1 LNHDA, CDR2 SQIVND (reference sequence). Trimming took off 3 bases at V and 6 bases at J, with 14 bases between the two ends.

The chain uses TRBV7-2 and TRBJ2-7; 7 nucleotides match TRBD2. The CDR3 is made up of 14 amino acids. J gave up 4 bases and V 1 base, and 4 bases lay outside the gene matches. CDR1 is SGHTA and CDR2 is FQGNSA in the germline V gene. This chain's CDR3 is CASSLEGGWYEQYF. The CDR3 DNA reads TGTGCCAGCAGCTTAGAGGGAGGGTGGTACGAGCAGTACTTC. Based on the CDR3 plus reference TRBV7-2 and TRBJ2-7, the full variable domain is GAGVSQSPSNKVTEKGKDVELRCDPISGHTALYWYRQSLGQGLEFLIYFQGNSAPDKSGLPSDRFSAERTGGSVSTLTIQRTQQEDSAVYLCASSLEGGWYEQYFGPGTRLTVT.

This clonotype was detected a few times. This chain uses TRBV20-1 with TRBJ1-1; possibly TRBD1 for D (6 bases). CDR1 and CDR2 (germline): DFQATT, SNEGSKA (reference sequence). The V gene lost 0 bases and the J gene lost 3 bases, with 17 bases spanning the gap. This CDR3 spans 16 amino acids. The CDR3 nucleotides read TGCAGTGCTAGAGACGGGGGCAGGAGGCGCGACACTGAAGCTTTCTTT. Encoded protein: CSARDGGRRRDTEAFF.